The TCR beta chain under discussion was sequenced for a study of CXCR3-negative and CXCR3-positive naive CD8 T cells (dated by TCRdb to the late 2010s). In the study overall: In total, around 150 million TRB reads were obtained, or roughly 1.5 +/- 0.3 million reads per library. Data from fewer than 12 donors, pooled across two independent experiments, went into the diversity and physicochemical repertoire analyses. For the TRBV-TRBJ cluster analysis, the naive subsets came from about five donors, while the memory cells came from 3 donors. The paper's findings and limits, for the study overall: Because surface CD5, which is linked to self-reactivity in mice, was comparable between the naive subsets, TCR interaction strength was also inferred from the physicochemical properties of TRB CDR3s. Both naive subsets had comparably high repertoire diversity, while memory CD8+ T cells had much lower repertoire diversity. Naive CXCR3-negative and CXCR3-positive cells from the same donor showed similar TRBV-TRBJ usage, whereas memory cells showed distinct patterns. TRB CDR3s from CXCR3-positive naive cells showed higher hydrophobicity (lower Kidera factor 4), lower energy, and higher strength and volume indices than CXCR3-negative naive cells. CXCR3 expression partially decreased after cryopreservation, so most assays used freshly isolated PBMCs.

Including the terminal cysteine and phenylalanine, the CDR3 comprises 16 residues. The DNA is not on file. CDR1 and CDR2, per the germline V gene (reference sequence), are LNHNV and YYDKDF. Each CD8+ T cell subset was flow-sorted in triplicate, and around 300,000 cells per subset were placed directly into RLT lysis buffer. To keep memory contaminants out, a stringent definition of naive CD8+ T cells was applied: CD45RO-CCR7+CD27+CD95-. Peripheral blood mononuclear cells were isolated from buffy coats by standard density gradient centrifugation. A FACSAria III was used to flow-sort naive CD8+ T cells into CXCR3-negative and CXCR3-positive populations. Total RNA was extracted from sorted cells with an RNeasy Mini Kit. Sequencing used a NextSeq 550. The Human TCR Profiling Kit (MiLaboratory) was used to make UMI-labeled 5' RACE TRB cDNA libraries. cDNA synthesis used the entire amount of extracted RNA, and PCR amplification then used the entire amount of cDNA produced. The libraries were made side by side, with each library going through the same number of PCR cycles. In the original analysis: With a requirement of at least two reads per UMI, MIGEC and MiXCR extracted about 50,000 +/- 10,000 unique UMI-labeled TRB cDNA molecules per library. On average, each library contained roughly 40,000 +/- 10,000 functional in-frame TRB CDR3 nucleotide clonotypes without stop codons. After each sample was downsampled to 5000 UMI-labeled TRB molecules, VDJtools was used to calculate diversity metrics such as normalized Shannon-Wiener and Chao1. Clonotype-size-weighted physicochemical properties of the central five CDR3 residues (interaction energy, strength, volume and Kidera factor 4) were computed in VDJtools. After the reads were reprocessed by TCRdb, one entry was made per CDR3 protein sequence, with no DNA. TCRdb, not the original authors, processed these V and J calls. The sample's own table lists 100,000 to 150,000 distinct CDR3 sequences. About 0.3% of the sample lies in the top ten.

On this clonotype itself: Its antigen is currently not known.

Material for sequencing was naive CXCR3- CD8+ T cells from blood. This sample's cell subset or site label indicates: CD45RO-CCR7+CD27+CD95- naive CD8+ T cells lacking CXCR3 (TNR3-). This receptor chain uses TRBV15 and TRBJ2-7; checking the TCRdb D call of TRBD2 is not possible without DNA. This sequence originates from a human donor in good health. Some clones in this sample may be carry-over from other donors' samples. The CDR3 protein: CATSRDRPGYAYEQYF.